The source of this T cell receptor beta chain is a study of cytomegalovirus exposure and HLA in healthy donors. The PCR used 60 Vbeta and 13 Jbeta primers. TCRdb keeps only in-frame clones here, not all; method: immunoSEQ multiplex PCR. Of some 160,000 clones in the sample, around 77% are singletons; the top ten hold over 2%. The germline V gene has CDR1 KGHSH and CDR2 LQKENI. The V segment lost 5 bases and the J segment 6 bases; nucleotides outside the gene matches: 5. CDR3 length equals 13 residues. This chain uses TRBV18 with TRBJ1-2; 8 bases agree with TRBD1. The sequenced material came from PBMCs. The TCR comes from a man aged 55-75 years in good health and CMV-seronegative. CDR3 DNA sequence: TGTGCCAGCTCAAAGACAGGGGTTGATGGCTACACCTTC. Translating gives CASSKTGVDGYTF.